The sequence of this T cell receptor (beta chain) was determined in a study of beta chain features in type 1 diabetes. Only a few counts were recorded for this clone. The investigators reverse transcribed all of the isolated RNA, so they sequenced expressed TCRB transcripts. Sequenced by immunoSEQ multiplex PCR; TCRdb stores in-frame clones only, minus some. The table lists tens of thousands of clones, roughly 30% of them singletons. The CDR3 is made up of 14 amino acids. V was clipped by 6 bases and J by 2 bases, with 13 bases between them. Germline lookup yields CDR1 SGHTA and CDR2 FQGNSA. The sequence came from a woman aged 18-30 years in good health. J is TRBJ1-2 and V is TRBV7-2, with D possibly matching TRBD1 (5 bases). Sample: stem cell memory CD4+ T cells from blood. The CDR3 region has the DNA TGTGCCAGCAGTCTCGGGACTCCCAACTATGGCTACACCTTC. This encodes CASSLGTPNYGYTF.